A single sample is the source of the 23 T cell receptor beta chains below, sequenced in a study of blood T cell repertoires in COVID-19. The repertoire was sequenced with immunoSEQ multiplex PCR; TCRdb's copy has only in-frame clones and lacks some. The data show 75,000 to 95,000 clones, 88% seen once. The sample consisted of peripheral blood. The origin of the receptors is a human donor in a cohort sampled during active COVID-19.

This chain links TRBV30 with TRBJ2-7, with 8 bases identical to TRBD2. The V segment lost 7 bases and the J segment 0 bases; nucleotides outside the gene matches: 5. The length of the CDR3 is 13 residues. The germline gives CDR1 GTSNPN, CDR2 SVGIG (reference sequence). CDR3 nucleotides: TGTGCCTCCTCTGCGGGAGGCTCCTACGAGCAGTACTTC. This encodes CASSAGGSYEQYF.

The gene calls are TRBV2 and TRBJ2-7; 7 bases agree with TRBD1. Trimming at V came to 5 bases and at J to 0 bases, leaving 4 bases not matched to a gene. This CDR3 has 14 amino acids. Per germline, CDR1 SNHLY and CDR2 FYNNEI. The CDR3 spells CASSRTGLSYEQYF. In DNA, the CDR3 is TGTGCCAGCAGTCGGACAGGCCTCTCCTACGAGCAGTACTTC.

The CDR3 bases are TGTGCCAGCAGCTTGCGCGGCACTAGCGCCGTCTACGAGCAGTACTTC. This gives the protein CASSLRGTSAVYEQYF. The rearrangement uses TRBV7-2 and TRBJ2-7, with 7 positions matching TRBD2. V gave up 3 bases and J gave up 3 bases; unmatched junction bases: 11. CDR1 is SGHTA and CDR2 is FQGNSA in the germline V gene. The CDR3 length is 16 residues.

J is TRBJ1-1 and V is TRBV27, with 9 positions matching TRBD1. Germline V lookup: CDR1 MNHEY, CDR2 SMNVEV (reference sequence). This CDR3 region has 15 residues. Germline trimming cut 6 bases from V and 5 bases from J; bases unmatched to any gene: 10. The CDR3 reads CASSPGQGLGTEAFF. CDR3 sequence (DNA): TGTGCCAGCAGCCCGGGACAGGGTTTGGGGACTGAAGCTTTCTTT.

CDR3 coding DNA: TGTGCCAGTACTCCGGGACAGGGGGTGTCTGGGGCCAACGTCCTGACTTTC. As protein: CASTPGQGVSGANVLTF. The chain has TRBV19 and TRBJ2-6; 11 bases match TRBD1. There are 17 residues in the CDR3. The germline V gene encodes CDR1 LNHDA and CDR2 SQIVND (reference sequence). J was trimmed by 1 base and V by 7 bases; bases with no gene match: 6.

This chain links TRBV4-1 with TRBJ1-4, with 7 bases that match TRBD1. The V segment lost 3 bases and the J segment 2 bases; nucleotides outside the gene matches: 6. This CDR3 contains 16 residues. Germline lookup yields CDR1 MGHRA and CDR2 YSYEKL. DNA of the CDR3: TGCGCCAGCAGCCAGGACGGAGGGGGCACTAATGAAAAACTGTTTTTT. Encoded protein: CASSQDGGGTNEKLFF.

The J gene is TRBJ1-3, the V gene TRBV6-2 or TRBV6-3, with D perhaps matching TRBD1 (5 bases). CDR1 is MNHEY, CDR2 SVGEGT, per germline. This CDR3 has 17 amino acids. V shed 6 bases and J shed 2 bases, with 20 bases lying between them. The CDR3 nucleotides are TGTGCCAGCAGCCCTACAGGACGGCGCCGGACTGGAAACACCATATATTTT. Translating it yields CASSPTGRRRTGNTIYF.

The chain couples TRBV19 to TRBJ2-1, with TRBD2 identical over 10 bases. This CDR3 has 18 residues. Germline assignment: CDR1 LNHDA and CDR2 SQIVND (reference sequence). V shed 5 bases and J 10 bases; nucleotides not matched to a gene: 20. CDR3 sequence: CASSLYAGTSGVPSEQFF. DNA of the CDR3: TGTGCCAGTAGTCTATACGCCGGAACTAGCGGGGTCCCCTCGGAGCAGTTCTTC.

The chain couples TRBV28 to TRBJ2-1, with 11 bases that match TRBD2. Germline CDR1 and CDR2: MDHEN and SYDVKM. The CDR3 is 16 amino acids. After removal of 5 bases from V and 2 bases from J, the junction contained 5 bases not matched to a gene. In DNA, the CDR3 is TGTGCCAGCAGTGAGGTTAGCGGGAGGGCCTACAATGAGCAGTTCTTC. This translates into CASSEVSGRAYNEQFF.

The CDR3 sequence is CASSRGGQESNTGELFF. The CDR3 coding sequence is TGCGCCAGCAGCAGGGGAGGACAGGAATCGAACACCGGGGAGCTGTTTTTT. This chain uses TRBV5-1 with TRBJ2-2; tentatively, D is TRBD1 (7 bases). V lost 4 bases and J lost 0, with 16 bases in between. The germline V gene has CDR1 SGHRS and CDR2 YFSETQ. This CDR3 contains 17 residues.

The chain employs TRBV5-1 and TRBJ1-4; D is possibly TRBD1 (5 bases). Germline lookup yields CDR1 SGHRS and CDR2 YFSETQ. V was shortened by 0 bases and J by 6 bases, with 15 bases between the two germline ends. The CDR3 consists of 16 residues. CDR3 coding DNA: TGCGCCAGCAGCTTGGGGTCGACAGCGTCTCATGAAAAACTGTTTTTT. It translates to CASSLGSTASHEKLFF.

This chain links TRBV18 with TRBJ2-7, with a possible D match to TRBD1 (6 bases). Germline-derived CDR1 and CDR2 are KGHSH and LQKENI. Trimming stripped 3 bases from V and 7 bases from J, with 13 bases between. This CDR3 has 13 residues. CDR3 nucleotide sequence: TGTGCCAGCTCACCGAATCGGGACACAGAGCAGTACTTC. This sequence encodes CASSPNRDTEQYF.

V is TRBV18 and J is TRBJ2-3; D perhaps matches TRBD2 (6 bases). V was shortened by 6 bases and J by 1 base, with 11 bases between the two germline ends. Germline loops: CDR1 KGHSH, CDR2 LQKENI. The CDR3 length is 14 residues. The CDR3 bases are TGTGCCAGCTCGACTAGGTCGGGCACAGATACGCAGTATTTT. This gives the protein CASSTRSGTDTQYF.

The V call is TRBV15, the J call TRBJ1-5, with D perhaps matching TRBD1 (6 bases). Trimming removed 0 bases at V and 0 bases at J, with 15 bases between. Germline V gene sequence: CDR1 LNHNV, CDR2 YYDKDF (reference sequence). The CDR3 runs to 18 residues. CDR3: CATSRDWGTQYSNQPQHF. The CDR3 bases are TGTGCCACCAGCAGAGATTGGGGGACACAATATAGCAATCAGCCCCAGCATTTT.

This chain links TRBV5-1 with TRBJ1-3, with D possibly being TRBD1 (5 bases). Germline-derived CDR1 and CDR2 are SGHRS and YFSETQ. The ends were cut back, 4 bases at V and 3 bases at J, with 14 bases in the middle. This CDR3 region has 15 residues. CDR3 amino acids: CASSPFGGDGNTIYF. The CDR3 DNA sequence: TGCGCCAGCAGCCCCTTTGGGGGGGATGGAAACACCATATATTTT.

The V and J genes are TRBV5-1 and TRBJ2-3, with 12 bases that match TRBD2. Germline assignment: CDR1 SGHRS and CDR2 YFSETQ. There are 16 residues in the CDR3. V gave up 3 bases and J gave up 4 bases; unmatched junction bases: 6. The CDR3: CASSSLAGGLADTQYF. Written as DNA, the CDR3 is TGCGCCAGCAGCTCTCTAGCGGGGGGGCTCGCAGATACGCAGTATTTT.

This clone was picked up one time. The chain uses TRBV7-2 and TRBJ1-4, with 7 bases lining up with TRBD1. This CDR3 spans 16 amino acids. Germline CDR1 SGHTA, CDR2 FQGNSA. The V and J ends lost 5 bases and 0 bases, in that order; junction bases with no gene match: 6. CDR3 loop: CASSPTGTATNEKLFF. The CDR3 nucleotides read TGTGCCAGCAGCCCGACCGGGACAGCAACTAATGAAAAACTGTTTTTT.

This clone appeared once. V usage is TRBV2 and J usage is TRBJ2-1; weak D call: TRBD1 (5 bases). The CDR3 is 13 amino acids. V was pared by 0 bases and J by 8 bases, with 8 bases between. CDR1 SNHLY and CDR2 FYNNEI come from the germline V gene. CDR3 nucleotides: TGTGCCAGCAGTGAAGCTCAAGGGGATGAGCAGTTCTTC. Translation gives CASSEAQGDEQFF. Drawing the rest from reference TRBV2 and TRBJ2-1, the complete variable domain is EPEVTQTPSHQVTQMGQEVILRCVPISNHLYFYWYRQILGQKVEFLVSFYNNEISEKSEIFDDQFSVERPDGSNFTLKIRSTKLEDSAMYFCASSEAQGDEQFFGPGTRLTVL.

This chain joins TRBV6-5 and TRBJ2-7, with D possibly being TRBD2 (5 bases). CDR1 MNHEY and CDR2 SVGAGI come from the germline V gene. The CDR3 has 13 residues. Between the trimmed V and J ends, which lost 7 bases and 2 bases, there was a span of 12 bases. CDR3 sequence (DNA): TGTGCCAGCACCGGGGTATTGACCTACGAGCAGTACTTC. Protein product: CASTGVLTYEQYF.

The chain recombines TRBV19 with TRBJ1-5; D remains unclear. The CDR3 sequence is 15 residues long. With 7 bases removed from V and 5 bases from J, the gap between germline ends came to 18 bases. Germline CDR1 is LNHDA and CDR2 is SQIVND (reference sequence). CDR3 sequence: CASTFMAGMDQPQHF. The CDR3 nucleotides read TGTGCCAGTACTTTTATGGCGGGAATGGATCAGCCCCAGCATTTT.

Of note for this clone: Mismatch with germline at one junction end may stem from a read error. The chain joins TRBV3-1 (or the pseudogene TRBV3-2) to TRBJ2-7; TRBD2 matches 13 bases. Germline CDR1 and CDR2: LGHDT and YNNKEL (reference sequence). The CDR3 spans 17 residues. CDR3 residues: CASSQGGLAGASNEQCF. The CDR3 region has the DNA TGTGCCAGCAGCCAAGGCGGACTAGCGGGAGCCTCGAACGAGCAGTGCTTC.

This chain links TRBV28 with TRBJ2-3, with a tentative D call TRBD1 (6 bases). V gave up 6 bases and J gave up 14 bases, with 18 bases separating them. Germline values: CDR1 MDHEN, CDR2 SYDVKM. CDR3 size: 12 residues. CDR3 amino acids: CASRSPGQTGYF. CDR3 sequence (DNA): TGTGCCAGCAGATCACCGGGACAAACGGGGTATTTT.

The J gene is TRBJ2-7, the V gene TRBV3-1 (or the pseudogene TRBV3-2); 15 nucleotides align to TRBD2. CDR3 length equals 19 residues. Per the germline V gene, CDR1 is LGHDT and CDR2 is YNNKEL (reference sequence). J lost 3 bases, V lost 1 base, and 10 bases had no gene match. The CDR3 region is CASSQAGPGLAGGHYEQYF. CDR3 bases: TGTGCCAGCAGCCAAGCCGGCCCCGGACTAGCGGGGGGGCACTACGAGCAGTACTTC.